These T cell receptor beta chains were read from a single sample in a study of blood T cells in healthy people across ages. TCRdb re-called the 5' RACE reads with MiXCR, one entry per CDR3 protein. The table has fewer than 750,000 distinct CDR3 sequences, 47% seen once. Input material: blood. The receptors here all came from an elderly man in good health. Each CDR3 is given with its conserved first and last residue. Each record gives: D gene, J gene, V gene, clone size, CDR3 DNA, CDR3 protein. The D gene is left open where the match is weak. Not every row has a clone size; where given, it reads once, few, many or a size class.

TRBD2 | TRBJ2-7 | TRBV11-2 | once | TGTGCCAGCAACGAGTGGGCTAGCGGGAGATTCTACGAGCAGTACTTC | CASNEWASGRFYEQYF
. | TRBJ1-1 | TRBV29-1 | . | TGCAGCGTTAAAAAAGGGGGTCGAGACGTCATTGAAGCTTTCTTT | CSVKKGGRDVIEAFF
TRBD1 | TRBJ2-7 | TRBV28 | once | TGTGCCAGCAGTTTGCACCCGCGGACAGGGGAGGTCGGCGAGCAGTACTTC | CASSLHPRTGEVGEQYF
. | TRBJ1-1 | TRBV29-1 | . | TGCAGCGTTGAAGTGGCGGAAAACACTGAAGCTTTCTTT | CSVEVAENTEAFF
TRBD1 | TRBJ1-2 | TRBV7-2 | . | TGTGCCAGCAGCCCCCGCACCGGGACAGGGTACGGCCACACCTTC | CASSPRTGTGYGHTF
TRBD2 | TRBJ2-7 | TRBV7-2 | . | TGTGCCAGCAGCTTAGGCCCTAGCGGGATAAACGAGCAGTACTTC | CASSLGPSGINEQYF
. | TRBJ2-1 | TRBV7-3 | . | TGTGCCAGCAGCGACCGGAATGAGCAGTTCTTC | CASSDRNEQFF
. | TRBJ2-2 | TRBV20-1 | . | TGCAGTGCTAGAGATAGGGTGGGAGACACCGGGGAGCTGTTTTTT | CSARDRVGDTGELFF
. | TRBJ2-7 | TRBV29-1 | . | TGCAGCGTCCACATGGTTCCGCGGAATGAGCAGTACTTC | CSVHMVPRNEQYF
TRBD2 | TRBJ2-1 | TRBV7-2 | . | TGTGCCAGCAGCCCGGGGGGGGGACCTTACAATGAGCAGTTCTTC | CASSPGGGPYNEQFF
. | TRBJ1-2 | TRBV3-1 | . | TGTGCCAGCAGCCAAGATACGAGGAATCTAGGCTACACCTTC | CASSQDTRNLGYTF
. | TRBJ2-1 | TRBV20-1 | . | TGCAGTGCTAGAGGGTCCACGAGCTCCTACAATGAGCAGTTCTTC | CSARGSTSSYNEQFF
. | TRBJ2-1 | TRBV7-9 | once | TGTGCCAGCAGCTTAGCGAAGGGACAAAACTCCTACAATGAGCAGTTCTTC | CASSLAKGQNSYNEQFF
. | TRBJ2-1 | TRBV2 | once | TGTGCCAGCAGTGACCGAGGCGCTGTTTGGAATGAGCAGTTCTTC | CASSDRGAVWNEQFF
. | TRBJ2-5 | TRBV15 | . | TGTGCCACCAGCAGAGTTTTCGGCTCTTGGGGGGAGACCCAGTACTTC | CATSRVFGSWGETQYF
. | TRBJ2-7 | TRBV6-2/TRBV6-3 | few | TGTGCCAGCAGTTTTACTCCTAACGAGCAGTACTTC | CASSFTPNEQYF
TRBD1 | TRBJ2-5 | TRBV10-3 | . | TGTGCCATCAGTGGAAACAGGGGACATACACAAGAGACCCAGTACTTC | CAISGNRGHTQETQYF
TRBD2 | TRBJ2-3 | TRBV25-1 | few | TGTGCCAGCAGGGGGTTAAGCGGGGGGGCCCCCACAGATACGCAGTATTTT | CASRGLSGGAPTDTQYF
. | TRBJ2-1 | TRBV20-1 | . | TGCAGTGCCAGTGGTGTGGCCTACAATGAGCAGTTCTTC | CSASGVAYNEQFF
. | TRBJ2-3 | TRBV5-1 | few | TGCGCCAGCAGCTCCGGATCGCGGGCCCCCCGGTCGCAGTATTTT | CASSSGSRAPRSQYF
. | TRBJ2-1 | TRBV7-9 | few | TGTGCCAGCAGCTTTAAGGAGGGTTACAATGAGCAGTTCTTC | CASSFKEGYNEQFF
. | TRBJ1-2 | TRBV6-5 | many | TGTGCCAGCAGTCCTCCCCGGACAGCTCTTAACTATGGCTACACCTTC | CASSPPRTALNYGYTF